These 14 T cell receptor beta chains share one sample of origin, sequenced in a study of identical twins. Each CDR3 protein gets one entry after TCRdb re-called the 5' RACE reads with MiXCR. The sample has 300,000 to 350,000 distinct CDR3 sequences, approximately 13% seen once; the top ten hold just over 7%. Another study also made use of these data, one on yellow fever vaccine responses in identical twins.

The sample comprised CD8+ T cells sorted from blood. All receptors come from a woman between 18 and 29 years old in good health.

Only a few counts were recorded for this clonotype. Here the CDR3 reads CASKGQGGNTEAFF. As DNA, the CDR3 is TGTGCCAGCAAGGGACAGGGTGGAAACACTGAAGCTTTCTTT. The chain is built from TRBV2 and TRBJ1-1; 9 nucleotides agree with TRBD1. V was clipped by 7 bases and J by 2 bases; unmatched bases: 5. This CDR3 contains 14 residues. Germline CDR1 reads SNHLY; CDR2 reads FYNNEI.

This clonotype was seen a handful of times. V is TRBV27 and J is TRBJ2-7; TRBD2 agrees at 7 bases. Germline V gene lookup returns CDR1 MNHEY and CDR2 SMNVEV (reference sequence). Trimming took 5 bases from V and 5 from J; bases not matched to a gene: 12. CDR3 length equals 15 residues. In DNA form, the CDR3 reads TGTGCCAGCAGTCCTTGGGCGGGAGAGTTCAACGAGCAGTACTTC. This sequence encodes CASSPWAGEFNEQYF.

V and J are TRBV6-2 or TRBV6-3 and TRBJ1-5; a weak D match, TRBD1 (6 bases). Deletions cut 2 bases from V and 5 bases from J, with 19 bases between. CDR3 length: 17 amino acids. CDR1 MNHEY and CDR2 SVGEGT come from the germline V gene. The CDR3 region has the DNA TGTGCCAGCAGTTACCCCCGACAGGCTCAGGGGTATCAGCCCCAGCATTTT. Protein product: CASSYPRQAQGYQPQHF.

This clonotype occurred a few times. DNA of the CDR3: TGTGCCAGCAGTTTAAGGGGATATAATGAAAAACTGTTTTTT. Translated, it gives CASSLRGYNEKLFF. V gene TRBV12-3 or TRBV12-4 combines with J gene TRBJ1-4; the D gene is possibly TRBD1 (5 bases). V was clipped by 2 bases and J by 4 bases, with 8 bases between them. The CDR3 covers 14 residues.

This clonotype has only a few counts. The V call is TRBV24-1, the J call TRBJ2-5, with D perhaps matching TRBD1 (5 bases). Trimming took off 5 bases at V and 4 bases at J, with 13 bases between the two ends. CDR1 is KGHDR and CDR2 is SFDVKD in the germline V gene. This CDR3 has 14 residues. The CDR3: CATSVKGSRETQYF. CDR3 DNA: TGTGCCACCAGTGTAAAGGGGTCAAGAGAGACCCAGTACTTC.

This clonotype was found many times. The chain links TRBV28 to TRBJ2-3; the D is unclear. The germline V gene has CDR1 MDHEN and CDR2 SYDVKM. The V end lost 7 bases, the J end lost 2 bases, and 13 bases lay between the germline ends. The CDR3 has 14 residues. In DNA, the CDR3 is TGTGCCAGCAAAACCCCAGGAGTCACAGATACGCAGTATTTT. Protein: CASKTPGVTDTQYF.

This clonotype was counted many times. V is TRBV13 and J is TRBJ2-1; 9 positions agree with TRBD1. CDR3 length: 16 amino acids. J gave up 4 bases and V 4 bases, and 8 bases lay outside the gene matches. CDR1 is PRHDT, CDR2 FYEKMQ, per germline (reference sequence). CDR3: CASSWGQGVYYNEQFF. The CDR3, as DNA: TGTGCCAGCAGCTGGGGACAGGGAGTTTATTACAATGAGCAGTTCTTC.

This clonotype was observed a few times. The gene calls are TRBV6-1 and TRBJ1-1, with 12 positions matching TRBD1. After removal of 6 bases from V and 6 bases from J, the junction contained 11 bases not matched to a gene. The CDR3 extends over 16 amino acids. CDR1 is MNHNS, CDR2 SASEGT, per germline. CDR3: CASSKRDRGLFAEAFF. Written as DNA, the CDR3 is TGTGCCAGCAGCAAACGGGACAGGGGGCTTTTCGCTGAAGCTTTCTTT.

CDR3 sequence: CASSVGNPYEQYF. The CDR3 nucleotides read TGTGCCAGCAGCGTAGGGAACCCGTACGAGCAGTACTTC. V is TRBV9 and J is TRBJ2-7; D ambiguous. The germline gives CDR1 SGDLS, CDR2 YYNGEE. The V gene lost 0 bases and the J gene lost 4 bases, with 8 bases spanning the gap. The CDR3 consists of 13 residues.

This clonotype was recorded at least ten times. The rearrangement links TRBV7-9 to TRBJ1-6; TRBD1 matches at 8 bases. The germline V gene has CDR1 SEHNR and CDR2 FQNEAQ (reference sequence). V dropped 4 bases and J dropped 6; count of bases not matched to a gene: 5. The CDR3 length is 15 residues. The CDR3 DNA follows: TGTGCCAGCAGCTCACCGGGACAGGTTAATTCACCCCTCCACTTT. Amino acid sequence: CASSSPGQVNSPLHF.

The CDR3, as DNA: TGCAGCGTTGAACTTCGTGGTAGCGGGACTGCCGAGCAGTACTTC. Translating it yields CSVELRGSGTAEQYF. The J gene is TRBJ2-7, the V gene TRBV29-1; TRBD2 matches at 8 bases. From germline, CDR1 is SQVTM and CDR2 ANQGSEA. The CDR3 length is 15 residues. J gave up 6 bases and V 2 bases, and 12 bases lay outside the gene matches.

The rearrangement joins TRBV11-1 to TRBJ2-7; 7 nucleotides match TRBD2. Germline lookup yields CDR1 SGHAT and CDR2 FQDESV (reference sequence). The junction had 16 bases not matched to a gene; V was cut back by 5 bases and J by 0 bases. There are 18 residues in the CDR3. CDR3: CASSTGTTASHSSYEQYF. The CDR3 DNA is TGTGCCAGCAGCACCGGGACTACAGCTAGCCACAGCTCCTACGAGCAGTACTTC. The full variable domain, completed using reference TRBV11-1 and TRBJ2-7, is EAEVAQSPRYKITEKSQAVAFWCDPISGHATLYWYRQILGQGPELLVQFQDESVVDDSQLPKDRFSAERLKGVDSTLKIQPAELGDSAMYLCASSTGTTASHSSYEQYFGPGTRLTVT.

The sample holds many counts of this clonotype. The chain joins TRBV29-1 to TRBJ2-5, with D unclear. Deletions cut 4 bases from V and 5 bases from J, with 11 bases between. This CDR3 has 12 amino acids. The germline CDR1 and CDR2 sequences are SQVTM and ANQGSEA. DNA of the CDR3: TGCAGCGTTGGACCTCCCGGGGAGACCCAGTACTTC. Its protein product is CSVGPPGETQYF.

The chain carries TRBV9 and TRBJ2-1; D perhaps matches TRBD2 (7 bases). The CDR3 runs 18 residues. The V and J ends lost 0 bases and 7 bases respectively, with 23 bases between them. CDR1 and CDR2 from the germline V gene are SGDLS and YYNGEE. The chain's CDR3 is CASSVAWLAGGLVNEQFF. In DNA, the CDR3 is TGTGCCAGCAGCGTAGCTTGGTTAGCCGGGGGGCTGGTGAATGAGCAGTTCTTC.